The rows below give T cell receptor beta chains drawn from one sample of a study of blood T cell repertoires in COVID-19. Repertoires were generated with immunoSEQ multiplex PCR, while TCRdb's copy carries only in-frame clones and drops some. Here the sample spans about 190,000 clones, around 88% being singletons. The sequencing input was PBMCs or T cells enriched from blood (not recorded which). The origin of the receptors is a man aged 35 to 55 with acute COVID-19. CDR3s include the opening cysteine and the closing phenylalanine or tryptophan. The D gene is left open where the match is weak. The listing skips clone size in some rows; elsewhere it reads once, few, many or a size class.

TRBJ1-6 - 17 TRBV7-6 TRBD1 TGTGCCAGCAGCTTGTCGGGACAGGGTGGGCTTACTTCACCCCTCCACTTT CASSLSGQGGLTSPLHF
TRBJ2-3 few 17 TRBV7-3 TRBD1 TGTGCCAGCAGCTTCGGGACCGGGACAGGGACGGCAGATACGCAGTATTTT CASSFGTGTGTADTQYF
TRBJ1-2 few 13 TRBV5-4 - TGTGCCAGCAGCTTTTCGGGTTCCTCTGGCTACACCTTC CASSFSGSSGYTF
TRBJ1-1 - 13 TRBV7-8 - TGTGCCAGCACCGGTCCGTCGAAAACTGAAGCTTTCTTT CASTGPSKTEAFF
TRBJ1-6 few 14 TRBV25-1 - TGTGCCAGCAGTGAATGGAGTCTTAATTCACCCCTCCACTTT CASSEWSLNSPLHF
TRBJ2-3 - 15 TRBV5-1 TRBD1 TGCGCCAGCAGCTTGGGACAGGGTTATACAGATACGCAGTATTTT CASSLGQGYTDTQYF
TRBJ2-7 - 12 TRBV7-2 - TGTGCCAGCAGCCAGGCCGACTACGAGCAGTACTTC CASSQADYEQYF
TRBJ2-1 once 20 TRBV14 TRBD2 TGTGCCAGCAGCCAAGATCCCGGGGGACTAGCGGGATTTAGGGGCAATGAGCAGTTCTTC CASSQDPGGLAGFRGNEQFF
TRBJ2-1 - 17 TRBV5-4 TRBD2 TGTGCCAGCAGCGCACCTTTTGGGACTAGCGCTGACAATGAGCAGTTCTTC CASSAPFGTSADNEQFF
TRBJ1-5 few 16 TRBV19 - TGTGCCAGTAGTATATGGAGGGGCGCGGGCAATCAGCCCCAGCATTTT CASSIWRGAGNQPQHF
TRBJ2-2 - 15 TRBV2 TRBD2 TGTGCCAGCAAACGGGGGGAAAGCGGGGTAGGAGAGCTGTTTTTT CASKRGESGVGELFF
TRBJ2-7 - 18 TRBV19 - TGTGCCAGTAGTATCGGTCTCGGGGTGGTAGCGGAGTCCTACGAGCAGTACTTC CASSIGLGVVAESYEQYF
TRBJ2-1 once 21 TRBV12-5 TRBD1 TGTGCTAGTGGTTTGGCCCTACCCCAGGACAGGGCGCAATATGAATGGAATGAGCAGTTCTTC CASGLALPQDRAQYEWNEQFF
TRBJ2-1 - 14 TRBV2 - TGTGCCAGCGCGGGATTTCATATCTACAATGAGCAGTTCTTC CASAGFHIYNEQFF
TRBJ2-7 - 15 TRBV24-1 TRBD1 TGTGCCACCAGTGATCCCGGGACAGGGGTGGACGAGCAGTACTTC CATSDPGTGVDEQYF
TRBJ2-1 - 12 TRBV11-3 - TGTGCCAGCAGCTTAGATCGGCGGCAGCAGTTCTTC CASSLDRRQQFF
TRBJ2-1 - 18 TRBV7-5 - TGTGCCAGAAGCTACTTGGGGACAGAAAACTGGGCTCACAATGAGCAGTTCTTC CARSYLGTENWAHNEQFF
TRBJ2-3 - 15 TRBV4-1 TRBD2 TGCGCCAGCAGCCCATCGGGACTATTCACAGATACGCAGTATTTT CASSPSGLFTDTQYF
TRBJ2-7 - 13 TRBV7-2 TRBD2 TGTGCCAGAAGAGGACTAGCGAGCTACGAGCAGTACTTC CARRGLASYEQYF
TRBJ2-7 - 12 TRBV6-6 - TGTGCCAGCTCGCATTCGCGGTACGAGCAGTACTTC CASSHSRYEQYF